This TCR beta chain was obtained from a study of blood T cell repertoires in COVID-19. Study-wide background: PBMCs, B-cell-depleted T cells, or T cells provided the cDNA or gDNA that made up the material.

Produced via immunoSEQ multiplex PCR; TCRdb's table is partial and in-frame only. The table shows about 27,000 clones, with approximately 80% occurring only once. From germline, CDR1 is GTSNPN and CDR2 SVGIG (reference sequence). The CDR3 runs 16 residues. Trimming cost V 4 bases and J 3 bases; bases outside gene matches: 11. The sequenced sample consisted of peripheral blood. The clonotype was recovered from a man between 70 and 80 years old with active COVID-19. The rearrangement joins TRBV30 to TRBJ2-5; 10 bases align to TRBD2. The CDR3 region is CAWTSGGLTLKETQYF. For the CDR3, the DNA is TGTGCCTGGACTAGCGGGGGCCTAACCTTAAAAGAGACCCAGTACTTC.